Below, 14 T cell receptor beta chains from the same sample are listed, as sequenced in a study of shared clonotypes between healthy human individuals. Sequencing used immunoSEQ multiplex PCR; TCRdb keeps in-frame clones, though not all of them. The sample carries hundreds of thousands of clones, approximately 73% recorded once. Sequenced material: memory CD4+ T cells sorted from blood. Subset of the sample: CD45RA-negative fraction. The receptors here all came from a woman aged 25 to 45 in good health.

V usage is TRBV29-1 and J usage is TRBJ2-3; D unresolved. V gave up 2 bases and J gave up 4 bases, with 7 bases separating them. The CDR3 runs 12 residues. CDR1 and CDR2 (germline): SQVTM, ANQGSEA. The CDR3 coding sequence is TGCAGCGTTGAAACTGAGGCAGATACGCAGTATTTT. Translated, it gives CSVETEADTQYF.

The J gene is TRBJ2-7, the V gene TRBV7-6, with 8 bases matching TRBD2. Trimming at V came to 1 base and at J to 5 bases, leaving 7 bases not matched to a gene. This CDR3 spans 15 amino acids. Germline V CDR1 and CDR2: SGHVS, FNYEAQ. The CDR3 region is CASSLVASGRNEQYF. The CDR3 DNA is TGTGCCAGCAGCTTAGTTGCTAGCGGGCGAAACGAGCAGTACTTC. The full variable domain, with the rest looked up from reference TRBV7-6 and TRBJ2-7, is GAGVSQSPRYKVTKRGQDVALRCDPISGHVSLYWYRQALGQGPEFLTYFNYEAQQDKSGLPNDRFSAERPEGSISTLTIQRTEQRDSAMYRCASSLVASGRNEQYFGPGTRLTVT.

The rearrangement links TRBV5-6 to TRBJ1-2, with D perhaps TRBD1 (5 bases). This CDR3 contains 13 residues. V was pared by 3 bases and J by 1 base, with 7 bases between. Germline-derived CDR1 and CDR2 are SGHDT and YYEEEE. CDR3 nucleotides: TGTGCCAGCAGCTCTCAGGGTAACTATGGCTACACCTTC. It codes for CASSSQGNYGYTF. Full variable domain (missing parts from reference TRBV5-6 and TRBJ1-2): DAGVTQSPTHLIKTRGQQVTLRCSPKSGHDTVSWYQQALGQGPQFIFQYYEEEERQRGNFPDRFSGHQFPNYSSELNVNALLLGDSALYLCASSSQGNYGYTFGSGTRLTVV.

The genes are TRBV7-9 and TRBJ2-1; no clear D gene. This CDR3 spans 12 amino acids. Trimming pared 1 base from V and 6 bases from J, leaving 4 bases between. Germline CDR1 is SEHNR and CDR2 is FQNEAQ (reference sequence). The CDR3 protein is CASSLEGNEQFF. The CDR3 nucleotides are TGTGCCAGCAGCTTAGAGGGCAATGAGCAGTTCTTC.

The chain couples TRBV4-2 to TRBJ2-5, with 9 bases matching TRBD2. The DNA end is a closer match to TRBJ2-7, so the J assignment may be wrong. CDR3 length: 15 residues. CDR1 and CDR2 from the germline V gene are LGHNA and YNFKEQ. The CDR3 protein is CASSQDTSGRYEQYF. CDR3 bases: TGTGCCAGCAGCCAAGATACTAGCGGGCGGTACGAGCAGTACTTC.

This rearrangement joins TRBV28 to TRBJ1-2; no firm D call. Trimming took 2 bases from V and 2 from J, leaving 6 bases between them. CDR3 length: 13 residues. From germline, CDR1 is MDHEN and CDR2 SYDVKM. CDR3: CASSLPENYGYTF. The CDR3 DNA reads TGTGCCAGCAGTTTACCGGAGAACTATGGCTACACCTTC.

The chain carries TRBV7-8 and TRBJ2-1; D is unclear. The ends were cut back, 7 bases at V and 0 bases at J, with 13 bases in the middle. CDR1 and CDR2 from the germline V gene are SGHVS and FQNEAQ. CDR3 size: 15 residues. The CDR3 is CASKFVASSYNEQFF. The CDR3 DNA sequence: TGTGCCAGCAAATTCGTGGCAAGCTCCTACAATGAGCAGTTCTTC. Using reference TRBV7-8 and TRBJ2-1 for the parts outside the CDR3, the full variable domain is GAGVSQSPRYKVAKRGQDVALRCDPISGHVSLFWYQQALGQGPEFLTYFQNEAQLDKSGLPSDRFFAERPEGSVSTLKIQRTQQEDSAVYLCASKFVASSYNEQFFGPGTRLTVL.

This chain connects TRBV28 to TRBJ2-5; D might be TRBD1 or TRBD2, each matching 5 bases. V was clipped by 3 bases and J by 2 bases, with 16 bases between them. The length of the CDR3 is 16 residues. Germline V gene sequence: CDR1 MDHEN, CDR2 SYDVKM. This CDR3 is CASSFHGTGRQETQYF. Written as DNA, the CDR3 is TGTGCCAGCAGTTTTCATGGGACGGGACGTCAAGAGACCCAGTACTTC.

The gene calls are TRBV15 and TRBJ2-7; D unclear. V was cut by 0 bases and J by 3 bases, with 3 bases left in between. Germline V lookup: CDR1 LNHNV, CDR2 YYDKDF (reference sequence). This CDR3 contains 12 residues. The CDR3 is CATSRDLYEQYF. The CDR3 DNA is TGTGCCACCAGCAGAGATCTCTACGAGCAGTACTTC.

The chain carries TRBV28 and TRBJ2-7; D might be TRBD1 (5 bases). This CDR3 spans 14 amino acids. Germline assignment: CDR1 MDHEN and CDR2 SYDVKM. The V gene lost 7 bases and the J gene lost 4 bases, with 17 bases spanning the gap. The CDR3 region has the DNA TGTGCCAGCACCAGTGGGGCTATTCAGTACGAGCAGTACTTC. It translates to CASTSGAIQYEQYF.

This chain links TRBV5-1 with TRBJ2-7; 11 nucleotides align to TRBD1. Losses at the gene ends were 3 bases for V and 7 bases for J; bases not matched to a gene: 9. CDR3 size: 15 residues. Germline CDR1 is SGHRS and CDR2 is YFSETQ. The CDR3 region has the DNA TGCGCCAGCAGCTCCCCCGGGACAGGGGGGCGGGAGCAGTACTTC. Protein product: CASSSPGTGGREQYF.

This chain uses TRBV27 with TRBJ2-1; TRBD2 matches 8 bases. Germline V gene data show CDR1 as MNHEY and CDR2 as SMNVEV (reference sequence). The CDR3 sequence is 18 residues long. The junction had 20 bases not matched to a gene; V was cut back by 10 bases and J by 3 bases. The CDR3 loop is CATRRRGSGSSYYNEQFF. The CDR3 coding sequence is TGTGCCACCCGAAGACGGGGGAGCGGGAGTTCTTACTACAATGAGCAGTTCTTC.

This clone was found once. The chain joins TRBV7-6 to TRBJ2-3; D remains unclear. V shed 5 bases and J shed 2 bases, with 11 bases lying between them. The CDR3 extends over 14 amino acids. Germline V gene data show CDR1 as SGHVS and CDR2 as FNYEAQ. The CDR3 DNA reads TGTGCCAGCAGCCTAGACAAAAACACAGATACGCAGTATTTT. This translates into CASSLDKNTDTQYF.

The chain carries TRBV11-2 and TRBJ2-1; TRBD2 aligns across 8 bases. Germline V gene lookup returns CDR1 SGHAT and CDR2 FQNNGV. This CDR3 region has 17 residues. With 3 bases clipped from V and 0 bases from J, the junction kept 7 bases outside the gene matches. CDR3 loop: CASSFSGLARSYNEQFF. CDR3 DNA sequence: TGTGCCAGCAGCTTTTCCGGACTAGCCCGCTCCTACAATGAGCAGTTCTTC.